This T cell receptor beta chain was documented in a study of CD8+CD57+ T cells in acquired aplastic anemia. Patients included in sequencing had previously demonstrated CD8+CD57+ cell expansion by flow cytometry. Severe acquired aplastic anemia was present in every patient. At the time of blood sampling, patients had not yet received any therapy. This clonotype was picked up many times. TCR beta VDJ and CDR3 profiles were obtained from a genomic DNA template. MiXCR, applied by TCRdb to the reads, yields one record per CDR3 protein. Of 150,000 to 200,000 distinct CDR3 sequences detected, less than 60% appear once; the ten largest clones hold 2.5% to 3%. V was clipped by 0 bases and J by 9 bases, with 18 bases between them. CDR3 length equals 16 residues. CDR1 is DFQATT and CDR2 is SNEGSKA in the germline V gene (reference sequence).

Input material: sorted CD4+, CD8+, or CD8+CD57+ T cells (not recorded which) from PBMCs. This receptor was taken from a human donor with aplastic anemia. This chain connects TRBV20-1 to TRBJ1-6; D is uncertain. This chain's CDR3 is CSARDQLGFAGSPLHF. Written as DNA, the CDR3 is TGCAGTGCTAGAGATCAGTTGGGTTTCGCAGGTTCACCCCTCCACTTT.